The 18 T cell receptor beta chains below all came from one sample that was sequenced in a study of blood T cell repertoires in COVID-19. Profiled with immunoSEQ multiplex PCR; TCRdb holds only in-frame clones, not every one. The sample consists of a few hundred thousand clones, around nine tenths of them appearing once. The sample taken for sequencing was peripheral blood. All receptors derive from a middle-aged man who had recovered from COVID-19.

V and J are TRBV9 and TRBJ1-6; a possible D gene is TRBD1 (5 bases). This CDR3 spans 15 amino acids. V gave up 0 bases and J gave up 3 bases, with 7 bases separating them. Germline loops: CDR1 SGDLS, CDR2 YYNGEE. The CDR3, as DNA: TGTGCCAGCAGCGTAGCAGGGAACTATAATTCACCCCTCCACTTT. It is translated as CASSVAGNYNSPLHF.

J is TRBJ2-2 and V is TRBV4-1; 11 nucleotides line up with TRBD1. This CDR3 has 18 residues. The V and J ends lost 3 bases and 7 bases, in that order; junction bases with no gene match: 13. Germline V CDR1 and CDR2: MGHRA, YSYEKL. The CDR3 coding sequence is TGCGCCAGCAGCCACCCTAAGGGGACAGGGGGAACCGACGGGGAGCTGTTTTTT. Encoded protein: CASSHPKGTGGTDGELFF.

J is TRBJ2-2 and V is TRBV3-1 (or the pseudogene TRBV3-2); weak D call: TRBD2 (6 bases). The CDR3 is made up of 16 amino acids. The germline gives CDR1 LGHDT, CDR2 YNNKEL (reference sequence). Trimming removed 5 bases from V and 1 base from J, with 14 bases in between. Written as DNA, the CDR3 is TGTGCCAGCAGCGTTTATAGCGGAGAGAACACCGGGGAGCTGTTTTTT. This gives the protein CASSVYSGENTGELFF.

This clone was detected only once. The rearrangement joins TRBV7-6 to TRBJ2-1, with unresolved D. V lost 1 base and J lost 9, with 25 bases in between. Germline loops: CDR1 SGHVS, CDR2 FNYEAQ. The length of the CDR3 is 18 residues. The CDR3 DNA sequence: TGTGCCAGCAGCTTAGAAGAAGGAGTGGGTCTGGCTATTAGTGAGCAGTTCTTC. It codes for CASSLEEGVGLAISEQFF. The full variable domain, its missing parts supplied by reference TRBV7-6 and TRBJ2-1, is GAGVSQSPRYKVTKRGQDVALRCDPISGHVSLYWYRQALGQGPEFLTYFNYEAQQDKSGLPNDRFSAERPEGSISTLTIQRTEQRDSAMYRCASSLEEGVGLAISEQFFGPGTRLTVL.

The J gene is TRBJ2-7, the V gene TRBV6-6; 7 bases are a match to TRBD2. The trim removed 5 bases at V and 3 bases at J, leaving 19 bases unmatched. CDR1 MNHNY and CDR2 SVGAGI come from the germline V gene (reference sequence). CDR3 size: 18 residues. The CDR3 nucleotides are TGTGCCAGCAGTCCACGCCACCTCCTCGGGACTAACAACTACGAGCAGTACTTC. Amino acid sequence: CASSPRHLLGTNNYEQYF.

The rearrangement uses TRBV7-2 and TRBJ1-1; D remains unclear. CDR1 SGHTA and CDR2 FQGNSA come from the germline V gene. With 5 bases removed from V and 6 bases from J, the gap between germline ends came to 13 bases. This CDR3 comprises 13 residues. DNA of the CDR3: TGTGCCAGCAGCCGAAGTACAACCTCTGAAGCTTTCTTT. Amino acid sequence: CASSRSTTSEAFF.

The V and J genes are TRBV7-2 and TRBJ2-1, with a weak D call TRBD1 (5 bases). The CDR3 totals 11 residues. V lost 4 bases, J lost 10 bases, and 8 bases lay in between. Germline lookup yields CDR1 SGHTA and CDR2 FQGNSA. The CDR3 protein is CASSSAGEQFF. The CDR3 region has the DNA TGTGCCAGCAGCTCCGCAGGGGAGCAGTTCTTC.

This clone was recorded a few times. The chain is built from TRBV2 and TRBJ2-1; D gene uncertain. V was cut by 4 bases and J by 9 bases, with 22 bases left in between. There are 16 residues in the CDR3. Germline V gene sequence: CDR1 SNHLY, CDR2 FYNNEI. Here the CDR3 reads CASSGVGDATSREQFF. The CDR3 DNA follows: TGTGCCAGCAGTGGGGTTGGAGACGCAACCTCCCGTGAGCAGTTCTTC.

The V gene is TRBV18, the J gene TRBJ1-1; maybe TRBD1 (6 bases). Germline V gives CDR1 KGHSH, CDR2 LQKENI. The CDR3 spans 15 residues. V was pared by 1 base and J by 4 bases, with 13 bases between. The CDR3 loop reads CASSPLGALFTEAFF. CDR3 in DNA: TGTGCCAGCTCACCACTGGGGGCTCTCTTCACTGAAGCTTTCTTT.

The chain combines TRBV12-3 or TRBV12-4 with TRBJ1-1, with a tentative D call TRBD1 (5 bases). This CDR3 has 12 amino acids. The germline V and J ends were trimmed by 3 bases and 7 bases, with 9 bases remaining between them. Here the CDR3 reads CASSLGGFEAFF. The CDR3 DNA reads as TGTGCCAGCAGTTTGGGGGGGTTTGAAGCTTTCTTT.

The chain uses TRBV27 and TRBJ2-7, with TRBD1 as a possible D gene (6 bases). The CDR3 length is 11 residues. Trimming left V 7 bases short and J 5 bases short, with 9 bases between. Germline CDR1 reads MNHEY; CDR2 reads SMNVEV (reference sequence). The CDR3 spells CASIEGDEQYF. The DNA for the CDR3 is TGTGCCAGCATAGAGGGGGACGAGCAGTACTTC.

The chain carries TRBV7-9 and TRBJ1-1; no reliable D call. The CDR3 sequence is 13 residues long. V was trimmed by 2 bases and J by 0 bases, leaving 4 bases between them. Germline V gene lookup returns CDR1 SEHNR and CDR2 FQNEAQ (reference sequence). For the CDR3, the DNA is TGTGCCAGCAGCTTATCTCTGAACACTGAAGCTTTCTTT. Amino acids: CASSLSLNTEAFF.

The V call is TRBV27, the J call TRBJ2-7, with 9 bases identical to TRBD1. V dropped 5 bases and J dropped 5; count of bases not matched to a gene: 7. Germline CDR1 reads MNHEY; CDR2 reads SMNVEV (reference sequence). The CDR3 sequence is 14 residues long. The CDR3 DNA reads TGTGCCAGCAGTAACAGGGGGCCCATCGACGAGCAGTACTTC. Its translation is CASSNRGPIDEQYF.

The J gene is TRBJ2-7, the V gene TRBV5-1; 11 nucleotides line up with TRBD1. The CDR3 has 13 amino acids. Germline V lookup: CDR1 SGHRS, CDR2 YFSETQ. With V trimmed by 4 bases and J by 6 bases, 3 bases remained unmatched. Written as DNA, the CDR3 is TGCGCCAGCAGCGGGGACAGGGGGTCCGAGCAGTACTTC. This codes for CASSGDRGSEQYF. The variable domain in full, with the rest retrieved from reference TRBV5-1 and TRBJ2-7, is KAGVTQTPRYLIKTRGQQVTLSCSPISGHRSVSWYQQTPGQGLQFLFEYFSETQRNKGNFPGRFSGRQFSNSRSEMNVSTLELGDSALYLCASSGDRGSEQYFGPGTRLTVT.

V gene TRBV12-3 or TRBV12-4 combines with J gene TRBJ1-1; the D is unclear. There are 12 residues in the CDR3. Trimming shortened V by 5 bases and J by 7 bases, and 11 bases separated the two germline ends. CDR3 amino acids: CASSPPEGEAFF. As DNA, the CDR3 is TGTGCCAGCAGTCCACCCGAGGGTGAAGCTTTCTTT.

The chain links TRBV18 to TRBJ1-1, with TRBD1 identical over 7 bases. V lost 0 bases and J lost 0; bases outside the gene matches: 7. Per the germline V gene, CDR1 is KGHSH and CDR2 is LQKENI. The CDR3 spans 17 residues. As DNA, the CDR3 is TGTGCCAGCTCACCACCCGGGACAGCCAGCATGAACACTGAAGCTTTCTTT. As protein: CASSPPGTASMNTEAFF.

The genes are TRBV12-3 or TRBV12-4 and TRBJ2-3; D possibly corresponds to TRBD2 (5 bases). The CDR3 consists of 13 residues. The V end lost 6 bases, the J end lost 3 bases, and 10 bases lay between the germline ends. The chain's CDR3 is CASRWTVTDTQYF. As DNA, the CDR3 is TGTGCCAGCAGGTGGACTGTAACAGATACGCAGTATTTT.

In nucleotides, the CDR3 is TGTGCCACCAGCGGGCCCGGGACTCAATTCTACAATGAGCAGTTCTTC. Translation gives CATSGPGTQFYNEQFF. The chain has TRBV15 and TRBJ2-1; D possibly corresponds to TRBD2 (6 bases). V dropped 5 bases and J dropped 3 bases, with 17 bases sitting between them. Germline V CDR1 and CDR2: LNHNV, YYDKDF (reference sequence). This CDR3 has 16 residues.